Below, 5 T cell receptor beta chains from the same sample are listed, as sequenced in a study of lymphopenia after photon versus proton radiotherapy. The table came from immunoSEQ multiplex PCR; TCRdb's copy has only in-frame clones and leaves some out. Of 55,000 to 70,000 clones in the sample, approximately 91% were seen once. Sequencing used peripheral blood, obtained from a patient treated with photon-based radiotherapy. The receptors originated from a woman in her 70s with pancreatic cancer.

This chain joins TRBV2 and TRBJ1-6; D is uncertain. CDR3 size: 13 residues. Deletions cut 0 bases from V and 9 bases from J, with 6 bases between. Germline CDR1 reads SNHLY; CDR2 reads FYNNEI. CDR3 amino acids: CASSEALGSPLHF. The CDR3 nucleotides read TGTGCCAGCAGTGAAGCGCTAGGTTCACCCCTCCACTTT.

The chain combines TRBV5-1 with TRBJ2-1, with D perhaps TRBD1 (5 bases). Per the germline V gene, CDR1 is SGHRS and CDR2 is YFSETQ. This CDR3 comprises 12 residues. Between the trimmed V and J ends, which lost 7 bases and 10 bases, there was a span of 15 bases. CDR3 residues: CASYIPAGEQFF. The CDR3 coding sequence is TGCGCCAGCTACATCCCGGCAGGGGAGCAGTTCTTC.

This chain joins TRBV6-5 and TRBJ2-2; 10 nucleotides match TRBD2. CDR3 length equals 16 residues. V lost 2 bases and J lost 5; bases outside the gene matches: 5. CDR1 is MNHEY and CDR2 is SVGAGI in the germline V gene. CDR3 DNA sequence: TGTGCCAGCAGTTACCTGGTAGCGGGAGGAACCGGGGAGCTGTTTTTT. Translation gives CASSYLVAGGTGELFF.

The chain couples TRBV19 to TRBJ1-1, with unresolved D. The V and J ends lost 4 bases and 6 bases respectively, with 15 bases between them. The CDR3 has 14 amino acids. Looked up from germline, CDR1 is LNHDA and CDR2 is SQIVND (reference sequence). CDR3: CASSRWRDGSEAFF. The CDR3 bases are TGTGCCAGTAGTAGGTGGAGGGATGGTTCTGAAGCTTTCTTT.

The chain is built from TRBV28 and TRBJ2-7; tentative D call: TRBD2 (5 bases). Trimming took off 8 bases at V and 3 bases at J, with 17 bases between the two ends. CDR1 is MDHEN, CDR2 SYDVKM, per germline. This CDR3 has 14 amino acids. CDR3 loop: CASLRGGGLYEQYF. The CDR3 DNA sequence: TGTGCCAGCCTAAGAGGAGGTGGCCTCTACGAGCAGTACTTC. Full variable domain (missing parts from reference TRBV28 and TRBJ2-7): DVKVTQSSRYLVKRTGEKVFLECVQDMDHENMFWYRQDPGLGLRLIYFSYDVKMKEKGDIPEGYSVSREKKERFSLILESASTNQTSMYLCASLRGGGLYEQYFGPGTRLTVT.